This entry features one T cell receptor (beta chain) sequence. The germline V gene encodes CDR1 MGHRA and CDR2 YSYEKL. V was shortened by 2 bases and J by 2 bases, with 6 bases between the two germline ends. The CDR3 is 13 residues long. These data originate in a study of blood T cell repertoires in COVID-19. The overall study: The cDNA or gDNA used as material had been derived from T cells, B-cell-depleted T cells, or PBMCs.

Source study methods: Quantification of nucleated cells was approximated via reference gene primer amplification. The assay was immunoSEQ multiplex PCR, and TCRdb's table has in-frame clones only and misses some. That table furnishes V, J and clone size, whereas the DNA furnished D and trimming. The table has 200,000 to 300,000 clones, over 75% seen once; the top ten hold around 7.8%. The sequence was collected from a human donor in a cohort sampled during active COVID-19. The V gene is TRBV4-1, the J gene TRBJ1-2; D is unclear. The sequenced sample was peripheral blood. The CDR3 here is CASSQPGNYGYTF. As DNA, the CDR3 is TGCGCCAGCAGCCAACCCGGGAACTATGGCTACACCTTC.